The 5 T cell receptor beta chains below come from one sample, sequenced in a study of shared clonotypes between healthy human individuals. Repertoires were generated with immunoSEQ multiplex PCR, while TCRdb's copy carries only in-frame clones and drops some. This table holds over a million clones, approximately 96% found once. Material for sequencing was naive CD4+ T cells sorted from blood. Subset in this sample: CD45RA+ positively selected. These receptors were taken from a man aged 30-40 years in good health.

The chain joins TRBV2 to TRBJ1-2; the D is unclear. Germline V gives CDR1 SNHLY, CDR2 FYNNEI. The CDR3 contains 11 residues. Trimming removed 3 bases at V and 10 bases at J, with 9 bases between. CDR3 sequence reads: CASSDSADYTF. Here the CDR3 DNA reads TGTGCCAGCAGTGATTCGGCGGACTACACCTTC. The variable domain in full, completed from reference TRBV2 and TRBJ1-2, reads EPEVTQTPSHQVTQMGQEVILRCVPISNHLYFYWYRQILGQKVEFLVSFYNNEISEKSEIFDDQFSVERPDGSNFTLKIRSTKLEDSAMYFCASSDSADYTFGSGTRLTVV.

The J gene is TRBJ2-5, the V gene TRBV5-1, with TRBD2 identical over 11 bases. Unmatched junction bases numbered 2, after V lost 2 bases and J lost 5 bases. This CDR3 comprises 14 residues. Germline V CDR1 and CDR2: SGHRS, YFSETQ. The DNA of the CDR3 is TGCGCCAGCAGCTTCTTAGCGGGAGGGGAGACCCAGTACTTC. Translated: CASSFLAGGETQYF.

V gene TRBV28 combines with J gene TRBJ1-4; D is possibly TRBD1 (6 bases). V dropped 6 bases and J dropped 5 bases, with 16 bases sitting between them. The length of the CDR3 is 15 residues. Germline loops: CDR1 MDHEN, CDR2 SYDVKM. CDR3 loop: CASRGGGNENEKLFF. The CDR3 DNA follows: TGTGCCAGCAGAGGGGGAGGGAACGAGAATGAAAAACTGTTTTTT.

The rearrangement joins TRBV7-9 to TRBJ1-1; no clear D gene. The CDR3 covers 14 residues. The germline gives CDR1 SEHNR, CDR2 FQNEAQ (reference sequence). V was clipped by 6 bases and J by 2 bases, with 13 bases between them. The chain's CDR3 is CASSVGLGNTEAFF. CDR3 nucleotides: TGTGCCAGCAGTGTGGGCCTGGGCAACACTGAAGCTTTCTTT. The whole variable domain, remainder taken from reference TRBV7-9 and TRBJ1-1, is DTGVSQNPRHKITKRGQNVTFRCDPISEHNRLYWYRQTLGQGPEFLTYFQNEAQLEKSRLLSDRFSAERPKGSFSTLEIQRTEQGDSAMYLCASSVGLGNTEAFFGQGTRLTVV.

V gene TRBV5-1 combines with J gene TRBJ2-7; 9 positions agree with TRBD1. V shed 4 bases and J 6 bases; nucleotides not matched to a gene: 8. Looked up from germline, CDR1 is SGHRS and CDR2 is YFSETQ. This CDR3 spans 14 amino acids. Written as DNA, the CDR3 is TGCGCCAGCAGCCTCACCCTGGACAGGGGCGAGCAGTACTTC. Translated, it gives CASSLTLDRGEQYF.